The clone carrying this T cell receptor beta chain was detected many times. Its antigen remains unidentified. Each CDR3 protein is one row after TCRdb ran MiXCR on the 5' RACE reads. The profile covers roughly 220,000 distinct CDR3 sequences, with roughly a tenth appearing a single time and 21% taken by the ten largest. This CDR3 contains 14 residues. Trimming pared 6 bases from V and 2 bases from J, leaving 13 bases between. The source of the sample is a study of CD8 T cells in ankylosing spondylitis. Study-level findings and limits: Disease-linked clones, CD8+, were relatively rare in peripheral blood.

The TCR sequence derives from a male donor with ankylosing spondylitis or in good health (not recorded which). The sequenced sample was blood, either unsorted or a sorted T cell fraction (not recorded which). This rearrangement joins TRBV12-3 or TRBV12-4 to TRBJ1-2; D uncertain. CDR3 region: CASSPQKGNYGYTF. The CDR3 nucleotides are TGTGCCAGCAGCCCACAAAAAGGGAACTATGGCTACACCTTC.